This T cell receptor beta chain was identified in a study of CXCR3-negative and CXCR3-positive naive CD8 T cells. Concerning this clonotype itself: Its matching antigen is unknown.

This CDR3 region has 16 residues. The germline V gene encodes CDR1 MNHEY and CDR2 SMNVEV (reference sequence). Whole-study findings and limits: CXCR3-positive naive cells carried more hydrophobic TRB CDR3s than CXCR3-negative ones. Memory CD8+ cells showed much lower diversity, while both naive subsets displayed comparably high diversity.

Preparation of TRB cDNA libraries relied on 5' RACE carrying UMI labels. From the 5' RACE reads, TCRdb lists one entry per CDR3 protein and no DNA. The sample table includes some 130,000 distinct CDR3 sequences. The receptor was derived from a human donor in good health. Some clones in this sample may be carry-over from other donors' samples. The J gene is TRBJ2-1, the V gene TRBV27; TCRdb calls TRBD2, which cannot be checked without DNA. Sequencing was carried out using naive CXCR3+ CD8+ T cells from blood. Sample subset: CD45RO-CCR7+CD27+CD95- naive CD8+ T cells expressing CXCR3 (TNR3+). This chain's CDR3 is CASSPNGGNPYNEQFF.